Following are 18 T cell receptor beta chains from one sample sequenced in a study of memory CD4+ T cells and cytomegalovirus serostatus. The sort gate was single viable CD3+CD4+CD8-CD45RO+ cells for memory CD4+ T cells. Using immunoSEQ multiplex PCR, the repertoire was profiled, and TCRdb retains in-frame clones only, with some absent. The top ten hold 0.53% of the sample, which has about 60,000 clones, over 70% seen once. The sample comprised memory CD4+ T cells from blood. The origin of the receptors is an adult in good health and CMV-seronegative. Some clones in this sample may be carry-over from other donors' samples.

J is TRBJ2-4 and V is TRBV4-3, with 10 bases fitting TRBD2. CDR1 LGHNA and CDR2 YSLEER come from the germline V gene. V lost 7 bases, J lost 4 bases, and 13 bases stayed unmatched. This CDR3 has 17 amino acids. In nucleotides, the CDR3 is TGCGCCAGCATCCTGGGGACCTCAGCGGGGGGGAAAAACATTCAGTACTTC. Protein sequence: CASILGTSAGGKNIQYF.

In nucleotides, the CDR3 is TGTGCCAGCTCACCAGGGCCGGGACGGCAAACAGATACGCAGTATTTT. Encoded protein: CASSPGPGRQTDTQYF. The chain uses TRBV18 and TRBJ2-3; D may be TRBD1 or TRBD2 (5 bases each). With 2 bases removed from V and 3 bases from J, the gap between germline ends came to 15 bases. The length of the CDR3 is 16 residues. CDR1 is KGHSH and CDR2 is LQKENI in the germline V gene.

The chain has TRBV7-2 and TRBJ2-1, with D possibly being TRBD2 (5 bases). The CDR3 spans 18 residues. V was shortened by 3 bases and J by 2 bases, with 20 bases between the two germline ends. Germline values: CDR1 SGHTA, CDR2 FQGNSA. The CDR3: CASSLRALGLRAYNEQFF. In DNA form, the CDR3 reads TGTGCCAGCAGCTTGCGGGCGCTCGGGCTTAGAGCCTACAATGAGCAGTTCTTC.

The chain is built from TRBV7-2 and TRBJ1-1, with D maybe TRBD1 (6 bases). V lost 5 bases and J 5 bases, leaving 12 bases between the germline ends. The germline CDR1 and CDR2 sequences are SGHTA and FQGNSA. CDR3 length: 13 amino acids. The CDR3, as DNA: TGTGCCAGCAGCCTAGGACAGTGGACTGAAGCTTTCTTT. Its protein product is CASSLGQWTEAFF.

This sequence joins TRBV7-9 and TRBJ1-1; D is uncertain. The CDR3 is 13 amino acids. V lost 0 bases and J lost 3, with 5 bases in between. CDR1 is SEHNR, CDR2 FQNEAQ, per germline (reference sequence). The CDR3 DNA sequence: TGTGCCAGCAGCTTAGCGAGACACACTGAAGCTTTCTTT. Translation gives CASSLARHTEAFF.

This chain joins TRBV2 and TRBJ1-1; D might be TRBD1 (6 bases). The CDR3 runs to 14 residues. Trimming stripped 4 bases from V and 1 base from J, with 10 bases between. CDR1 SNHLY and CDR2 FYNNEI come from the germline V gene. The CDR3 nucleotides read TGTGCCAGCAGTGGACAGGTAGCGAACACTGAAGCTTTCTTT. Protein sequence: CASSGQVANTEAFF.

The chain is built from TRBV29-1 and TRBJ2-4, with D maybe TRBD1 (5 bases). The length of the CDR3 is 19 residues. Germline CDR1 SQVTM, CDR2 ANQGSEA. V dropped 0 bases and J dropped 0 bases, with 21 bases sitting between them. The CDR3: CSVEDQGLGFGIAKNIQYF. As DNA, the CDR3 is TGCAGCGTTGAAGACCAGGGATTGGGTTTTGGAATAGCCAAAAACATTCAGTACTTC.

The chain couples TRBV6-5 to TRBJ2-5, with 10 bases identical to TRBD1. The germline V gene has CDR1 MNHEY and CDR2 SVGAGI. This CDR3 has 15 residues. Trimming cost V 5 bases and J 5 bases; bases outside gene matches: 8. The CDR3 nucleotides read TGTGCCAGCAGTCCTCGGGACAGGGGTAGGGAGACCCAGTACTTC. As protein: CASSPRDRGRETQYF.

This clone was detected only a few times. V and J are TRBV7-9 and TRBJ2-6; 9 bases line up with TRBD2. Trimming removed 8 bases from V and 3 bases from J; junction bases left unmatched: 11. CDR1 is SEHNR and CDR2 is FQNEAQ in the germline V gene (reference sequence). The CDR3 runs to 17 residues. DNA of the CDR3: TGTGCCAGCCGGGAGGGCGGGAGGGGGGTTGGGGCCAACGTCCTGACTTTC. As protein: CASREGGRGVGANVLTF.

This chain connects TRBV27 to TRBJ2-2; D not certain. In germline, CDR1 is MNHEY, CDR2 SMNVEV (reference sequence). Trimming cost V 4 bases and J 2 bases, with 8 bases left between them. The CDR3 spans 14 residues. CDR3: CASSSDANTGELFF. The DNA for the CDR3 is TGTGCCAGCAGTTCAGACGCCAACACCGGGGAGCTGTTTTTT.

The rearrangement joins TRBV28 to TRBJ2-1; 10 bases are shared with TRBD1. V lost 8 bases and J lost 1; bases outside the gene matches: 17. Germline V gene lookup returns CDR1 MDHEN and CDR2 SYDVKM. The CDR3 has 19 residues. The CDR3 loop reads CASSKGGQGVGRSYNEQFF. The CDR3 nucleotides are TGTGCCAGCTCCAAAGGCGGACAGGGGGTTGGTAGGTCCTACAATGAGCAGTTCTTC.

This chain connects TRBV6-6 to TRBJ2-7, with D tentatively TRBD2 (6 bases). The CDR3 runs to 16 residues. Per the germline V gene, CDR1 is MNHNY and CDR2 is SVGAGI (reference sequence). V lost 2 bases and J lost 0, with 14 bases in between. The DNA for the CDR3 is TGTGCCAGCAGTTACGGTGGGAGGTCAACCTCCTACGAGCAGTACTTC. Its protein is CASSYGGRSTSYEQYF.

The V and J genes are TRBV7-9 and TRBJ2-7; 7 bases are shared with TRBD2. CDR3 length equals 12 residues. Germline CDR1 reads SEHNR; CDR2 reads FQNEAQ (reference sequence). The junction had 3 bases not matched to a gene; V was cut back by 5 bases and J by 5 bases. The CDR3 loop is CASSMGGDEQYF. The CDR3 nucleotides are TGTGCCAGCAGCATGGGAGGGGACGAGCAGTACTTC.

The chain couples TRBV18 to TRBJ1-2; a possible D gene is TRBD1 (5 bases). The germline V gene has CDR1 KGHSH and CDR2 LQKENI. V lost 6 bases to trimming and J lost 3 bases, with 17 bases between them. The CDR3 is made up of 15 amino acids. CDR3 nucleotide sequence: TGTGCCAGCTCCATTTATCGGGGCGTAGACTATGGCTACACCTTC. Protein: CASSIYRGVDYGYTF.

J is TRBJ2-3 and V is TRBV5-1; 10 nucleotides line up with TRBD2. V trimming: 3 bases; J trimming: 5 bases; junction bases outside the gene matches: 9. CDR1 is SGHRS, CDR2 YFSETQ, per germline. There are 16 residues in the CDR3. The CDR3 coding sequence is TGCGCCAGCAGCTACGCCGGGACTAGCGAAAAAGATACGCAGTATTTT. This encodes CASSYAGTSEKDTQYF.

The CDR3, as DNA: TGTGCCAGCAGTTTATACGGCACAGATACGCAGTATTTT. It translates to CASSLYGTDTQYF. The chain employs TRBV27 and TRBJ2-3; unclear D gene. From germline, CDR1 is MNHEY and CDR2 SMNVEV (reference sequence). Trimming removed 1 base from V and 1 base from J, with 3 bases in between. The CDR3 runs to 13 residues.

This clone was counted only a few times. V and J are TRBV7-9 and TRBJ1-6, with 7 bases matching TRBD1. The CDR3 loop spans 14 amino acids. V shed 4 bases and J 7 bases; nucleotides not matched to a gene: 4. Per germline, CDR1 SEHNR and CDR2 FQNEAQ (reference sequence). CDR3 nucleotides: TGTGCCAGCAGCTCCCAGGGGGGGAATTCACCCCTCCACTTT. Translated: CASSSQGGNSPLHF.

The CDR3 loop reads CARSLNANRDEGETQYF. The CDR3 region has the DNA TGTGCCAGAAGCTTAAACGCCAACCGGGATGAAGGGGAGACCCAGTACTTC. The V and J genes are TRBV7-5 and TRBJ2-5; whether TRBD2, the table's D call, matches the DNA was not checked. TRBV7-5 has pseudogene status. The CDR3 consists of 17 residues.